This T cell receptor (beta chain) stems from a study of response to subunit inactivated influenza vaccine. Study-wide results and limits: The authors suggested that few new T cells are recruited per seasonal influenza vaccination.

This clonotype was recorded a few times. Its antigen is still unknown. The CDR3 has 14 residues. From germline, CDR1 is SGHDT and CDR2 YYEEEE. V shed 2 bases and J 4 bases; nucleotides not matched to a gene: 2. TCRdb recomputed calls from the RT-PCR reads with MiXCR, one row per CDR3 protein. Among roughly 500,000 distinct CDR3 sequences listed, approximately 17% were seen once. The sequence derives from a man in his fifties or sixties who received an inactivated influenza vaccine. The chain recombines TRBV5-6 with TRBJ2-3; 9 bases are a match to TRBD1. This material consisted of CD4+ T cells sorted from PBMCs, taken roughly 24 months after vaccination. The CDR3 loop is CASSLQGAPDTQYF. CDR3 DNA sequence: TGTGCCAGCAGCTTACAGGGGGCCCCAGATACGCAGTATTTT.